This is a list of T cell receptor beta chains from one sample in a study of cytomegalovirus exposure and HLA in healthy donors. The repertoire was sequenced with immunoSEQ multiplex PCR; TCRdb's copy has only in-frame clones and lacks some. The sample consists of some 100,000 clones, about 91% of them appearing once. Sequencing used PBMCs. These receptors came from a man between 18 and 29 years old in good health and CMV-seronegative. Both conserved end residues are part of each CDR3. D genes are given only for firm matches. Expanded clones are given a class, and other clones once, few, many or no size at all.

size: .
V: TRBV28
J: TRBJ2-5
D: .
DNA: TGTGCCAGCAGTTTCATGGCCGAGACCCAGTACTTC
CDR3: CASSFMAETQYF

size: .
V: TRBV5-1
J: TRBJ2-1
D: TRBD1
DNA: TGCGCCAGCAGCCTTGGGACAGGGGGCTGGAATGAGCAGTTCTTC
CDR3: CASSLGTGGWNEQFF

size: .
V: TRBV28
J: TRBJ2-3
D: TRBD2
DNA: TGTGCCAGCAGTGAGCGGGCTTGGCGGGGGGGGAGCACAGATACGCAGTATTTT
CDR3: CASSERAWRGGSTDTQYF

size: .
V: TRBV7-2
J: TRBJ1-5
D: .
DNA: TGTGCCAGCAGCTTAGTCCCAGGTGGCAATCAGCCCCAGCATTTT
CDR3: CASSLVPGGNQPQHF

size: .
V: TRBV5-6
J: TRBJ2-3
D: TRBD2
DNA: TGTGCCAGCAGCTTTAGATTTAGCGGGGGAGCAAGTACAGATACGCAGTATTTT
CDR3: CASSFRFSGGASTDTQYF

size: .
V: TRBV7-6
J: TRBJ2-2
D: TRBD1
DNA: TGTGCCAGCAGCCCCACTGTACGACAGGGTATAACGGGCACCGGGGAGCTGTTTTTT
CDR3: CASSPTVRQGITGTGELFF

size: few
V: TRBV28
J: TRBJ2-7
D: TRBD2
DNA: TGTGCCAGCAGTTTAGCGGGAGGGCCCTACGAGCAGTACTTC
CDR3: CASSLAGGPYEQYF

size: .
V: TRBV6-1
J: TRBJ1-5
D: .
DNA: TGTGCCAGCCAGGCGGGGAATCAGCCCCAGCATTTT
CDR3: CASQAGNQPQHF

size: .
V: TRBV27
J: TRBJ1-2
D: .
DNA: TGTGCCAGCAGCTTCTGGGGTGACAGGCTCGTAGGCTACACCTTC
CDR3: CASSFWGDRLVGYTF

size: .
V: TRBV19
J: TRBJ2-1
D: TRBD2
DNA: TGTGCCAGTAGTATAACGGTAGCGGGGACCTACAATGAGCAGTTCTTC
CDR3: CASSITVAGTYNEQFF

size: .
V: TRBV2
J: TRBJ2-7
D: .
DNA: TGTGCCAGCACCAGGGGTAGGCAGAACTACGAGCAGTACTTC
CDR3: CASTRGRQNYEQYF

size: .
V: TRBV6-5
J: TRBJ2-1
D: .
DNA: TGTGCCAGCAGTTACTCTTGGAGGGGGCGATCTAATGAGCAGTTCTTC
CDR3: CASSYSWRGRSNEQFF

size: .
V: TRBV10-3
J: TRBJ2-6
D: TRBD1
DNA: TGTGCCATCAGTGGGGGACAGGGGATGGTTGGGGCCAACGTCCTGACTTTC
CDR3: CAISGGQGMVGANVLTF

size: .
V: TRBV5-1
J: TRBJ2-1
D: TRBD2
DNA: TGCGCCAGCAGCCTCCTAAGGGGGGCGGGAGGTGATGAGCAGTTCTTC
CDR3: CASSLLRGAGGDEQFF

size: .
V: TRBV6-1
J: TRBJ2-5
D: .
DNA: TGTGCCAGCAGTGAATTCGGAGGGGCGGGAGAGACCCAGTACTTC
CDR3: CASSEFGGAGETQYF

size: .
V: TRBV27
J: TRBJ1-1
D: .
DNA: TGTGCCAGCAGTTTGACAGTGAACACTGAAGCTTTCTTT
CDR3: CASSLTVNTEAFF

size: once
V: TRBV5-1
J: TRBJ1-3
D: .
DNA: TGCGCCAGCAGCTTGGCCACTGGAAACACCATATATTTT
CDR3: CASSLATGNTIYF

size: .
V: TRBV6-1
J: TRBJ1-4
D: TRBD1
DNA: TGTGCCAGCAGTGAAGGAGGGACAGCTAATGAAAAACTGTTTTTT
CDR3: CASSEGGTANEKLFF

size: .
V: TRBV10-3
J: TRBJ2-2
D: .
DNA: TGTGCCATCAGTGGATCCGGGAACACCGGGGAGCTGTTTTTT
CDR3: CAISGSGNTGELFF

size: once
V: TRBV13
J: TRBJ2-6
D: TRBD1
DNA: TGTGCCAGCAGCGAGGACAGGGGGCTTACTGGGGCCAACGTCCTGACTTTC
CDR3: CASSEDRGLTGANVLTF

size: .
V: TRBV11-2
J: TRBJ2-3
D: TRBD2
DNA: TGTGCCAGCAGCTACGGGGGACTAGCGGGGACTAGCACAGATACGCAGTATTTT
CDR3: CASSYGGLAGTSTDTQYF

size: .
V: TRBV11-2
J: TRBJ2-3
D: TRBD2
DNA: TGTGCCAGCAGCCCGGGACTAGCGGATACGCAGTATTTT
CDR3: CASSPGLADTQYF

size: .
V: TRBV5-1
J: TRBJ2-7
D: TRBD1
DNA: TGCGCCAGCAGCTTGGCCTTTGGTGACAGGGTTTACGAGCAGTACTTC
CDR3: CASSLAFGDRVYEQYF

size: .
V: TRBV15
J: TRBJ2-2
D: .
DNA: TGTGCCACCAGCAAGACTATAGTCGCCGGGGAGCTGTTTTTT
CDR3: CATSKTIVAGELFF

size: .
V: TRBV2
J: TRBJ1-1
D: .
DNA: TGTGCCAGCGACGGAGGATCCGGGGCTGAAGCTTTCTTT
CDR3: CASDGGSGAEAFF

size: .
V: TRBV2
J: TRBJ1-1
D: .
DNA: TGTGCCAGCAGGGAAGTGGGGGGGAACACTGAAGCTTTCTTT
CDR3: CASREVGGNTEAFF

size: .
V: TRBV11-2
J: TRBJ1-2
D: .
DNA: TGTGCCAGCAGCTTGACAGATCAAGCTAACTATGGCTACACCTTC
CDR3: CASSLTDQANYGYTF

size: .
V: TRBV2
J: TRBJ2-7
D: TRBD1
DNA: TGTGCCAGCAGCGGACAGGGGACCTCCTACGAGCAGTACTTC
CDR3: CASSGQGTSYEQYF

size: .
V: TRBV7-2
J: TRBJ2-2
D: TRBD1
DNA: TGTGCCAGCAGCTCCGATTGGACAGGGGGCGCGTCCGGGGAGCTGTTTTTT
CDR3: CASSSDWTGGASGELFF

size: .
V: TRBV25-1
J: TRBJ1-1
D: .
DNA: TGTGCCAGCAGTGAGGCGGGGGGCCCTGAAGCTTTCTTT
CDR3: CASSEAGGPEAFF

size: .
V: TRBV27
J: TRBJ1-2
D: .
DNA: TGTGCCAGCAGTTTATCGTACGGGGGGGCGGAACTTTATGGCTACACCTTC
CDR3: CASSLSYGGAELYGYTF

size: .
V: TRBV18
J: TRBJ2-7
D: .
DNA: TGTGCCAGCTCACTTGGACAGCAGTCCTACGAGCAGTACTTC
CDR3: CASSLGQQSYEQYF

size: .
V: TRBV14
J: TRBJ2-7
D: TRBD2
DNA: TGTGCCAGCAGCCCGGGACTAGCGGCCTACGAGCAGTACTTC
CDR3: CASSPGLAAYEQYF

size: .
V: TRBV7-9
J: TRBJ2-3
D: TRBD2
DNA: TGTGCCAGCAGCCTAGCGGAGTTTACTAGCACAGATACGCAGTATTTT
CDR3: CASSLAEFTSTDTQYF

size: once
V: TRBV5-5
J: TRBJ2-7
D: TRBD1
DNA: TGTGCCAGCAGCTTGGAACAGGGGAGAATCTACGAGCAGTACTTC
CDR3: CASSLEQGRIYEQYF

size: .
V: TRBV14
J: TRBJ1-1
D: .
DNA: TGTGCCAGCAGCCAAGGCTTCGGGGTTGTGAACACTGAAGCTTTCTTT
CDR3: CASSQGFGVVNTEAFF

size: .
V: TRBV19
J: TRBJ2-7
D: .
DNA: TGTGCCAGTAGTGAACGATTGAGCGAGCAGTACTTC
CDR3: CASSERLSEQYF

size: .
V: TRBV28
J: TRBJ1-2
D: .
DNA: TGTGCCAGCAGTTCGGGGTGGGGGCCTGCTAACTATGGCTACACCTTC
CDR3: CASSSGWGPANYGYTF

size: .
V: TRBV7-8
J: TRBJ1-1
D: .
DNA: TGTGCCAGCAGCGATGAGCTTGTTAACACTGAAGCTTTCTTT
CDR3: CASSDELVNTEAFF

size: once
V: TRBV7-8
J: TRBJ2-1
D: TRBD2
DNA: TGTGCCAGCAGCTTGGTGCTAGCGGAATACAATGAGCAGTTCTTC
CDR3: CASSLVLAEYNEQFF